A selection of T cell receptor beta chains follows, all from one sample in a study of blood T cell repertoires in COVID-19. TCRdb keeps only in-frame clones here, not all; method: immunoSEQ multiplex PCR. The sample carries about 430,000 clones, 88% recorded once. The sequenced sample consisted of PBMCs or T cells enriched from blood (not recorded which). These receptors were collected from a woman in her twenties or thirties with acute COVID-19. Each CDR3 is given with its conserved first and last residue. A D gene is named only where the DNA matches it firmly. Clone sizes are given selectively: once, few, many, or a class where the clone is expanded.

J gene,D gene,clone size,V gene,CDR3 DNA,CDR3 protein
TRBJ2-2,-,-,TRBV9,TGTGCCAGCGGGCGGACAGTGAACACCGGGGAGCTGTTTTTT,CASGRTVNTGELFF
TRBJ1-2,TRBD1,-,TRBV24-1,TGTGCCACCAGTGACACGACAGGGGCCGGCTACACCTTC,CATSDTTGAGYTF
TRBJ1-1,TRBD1,-,TRBV9,TGTGCCAGCAGCGCCGGGACAGGGGGCGGACTAACTGAAGCTTTCTTT,CASSAGTGGGLTEAFF
TRBJ2-7,TRBD1,-,TRBV7-2,TGTGCCAGCAGCTTAGAGGGACAGGGGGCTTCGGGGCAGTACTTC,CASSLEGQGASGQYF
TRBJ1-5,-,-,TRBV19,TGTGCCAGTACCGCCCGGTTGGGCAATCAGCCCCAGCATTTT,CASTARLGNQPQHF
TRBJ1-2,-,-,TRBV5-1,TGCGCCAGCAGCTTGGATGCGGGGGAGTTCGGCTACACCTTC,CASSLDAGEFGYTF
TRBJ2-3,TRBD2,-,TRBV7-9,TGTGCCAGCAGCCGGATACTAGCGGGGACAGATACGCAGTATTTT,CASSRILAGTDTQYF
TRBJ2-2,TRBD1,-,TRBV5-6,TGTGCCAGCAGCTTTCCAGCCGGGACAGGGGTCGGCGGGGAGCTGTTTTTT,CASSFPAGTGVGGELFF
TRBJ2-7,TRBD1,-,TRBV19,TGTGCCAGTAGTATGAGGGGGCCCTTTTACGAGCAGTACTTC,CASSMRGPFYEQYF
TRBJ1-1,TRBD1,-,TRBV5-6,TGTGCCAGCAGCTTGGAGGTGGCAGGGGGCAGGAACACTGAAGCTTTCTTT,CASSLEVAGGRNTEAFF
TRBJ1-5,TRBD1,-,TRBV7-8,TGTGCCAGCAGCTTAGTAGGGCAGGGGGTGTATCCCCAGCATTTT,CASSLVGQGVYPQHF
TRBJ2-3,TRBD2,-,TRBV6-5,TGTGCCAGTCAGCGGGGGGTCACAGATACGCAGTATTTT,CASQRGVTDTQYF
TRBJ1-4,-,-,TRBV12-5,TGTGCTAGTGGTTTGGTACTGGGCGTAGAGGAAAAACTGTTTTTT,CASGLVLGVEEKLFF
TRBJ1-5,-,-,TRBV28,TGTGCCAGCAGTTCCACCCTGGGACACTATAGCAATCAGCCCCAGCATTTT,CASSSTLGHYSNQPQHF
TRBJ2-1,TRBD1,-,TRBV7-9,TGTGCCAGCAGCCGGTCGGGACAGCTATACAATGAGCAGTTCTTC,CASSRSGQLYNEQFF
TRBJ1-5,TRBD1,-,TRBV2,TGTGCCAGCAGTACACGACAGGGAAGGTTTCAGCCCCAGCATTTT,CASSTRQGRFQPQHF
TRBJ1-4,-,-,TRBV5-4,TGTGCCAGCAGCTTGGAGGGCGGGAAGACAGAGTTT,CASSLEGGKTEF
TRBJ1-4,TRBD1,-,TRBV5-1,TGCGCCAGCAGCTCTACCGGGTCAGGGGGCAAAAAACTGTTTTTT,CASSSTGSGGKKLFF
TRBJ2-7,TRBD2,once,TRBV5-1,TGCGCCAGCAGCTTGGGACTAGCGGGGCCCTACGAGCAGTACTTC,CASSLGLAGPYEQYF
TRBJ1-2,TRBD1,-,TRBV5-6,TGTGCCAGCAGCCAGGACAGGGGATTACATGGCTACACCTTC,CASSQDRGLHGYTF
TRBJ1-4,TRBD1,-,TRBV2,TGTGCCAGCAGACGGGACAGGGGGAAAGAAAAACTGTTTTTT,CASRRDRGKEKLFF
TRBJ1-6,-,once,TRBV5-8,TGTGCCAGCAGCTGGCGGGGTGTGGGTTCACCCCTCCACTTT,CASSWRGVGSPLHF
TRBJ1-1,-,-,TRBV10-3,TGTGCCATCAGTGATCCAGGGTGGGGCACTGAAGCTTTCTTT,CAISDPGWGTEAFF
TRBJ2-7,TRBD1,-,TRBV4-1,TGCGCCAGCAGCCAGTCGACAGGGAACTACGAGCAGTACTTC,CASSQSTGNYEQYF
TRBJ2-1,-,few,TRBV6-2/TRBV6-3,TGTGCCAGCAGTTTACAGGGAATTGCCTACAATGAGCAGTTCTTC,CASSLQGIAYNEQFF
TRBJ2-7,TRBD1,-,TRBV12-3/TRBV12-4,TGTGCCTCCAGGGGGCAACTTGCCTACGAGCAGTACTTC,CASRGQLAYEQYF
TRBJ1-1,-,-,TRBV19,TGTGCCAGTAGTCCCTACTTTGGAGGCACTGAAGCTTTCTTT,CASSPYFGGTEAFF
TRBJ2-7,-,-,TRBV29-1,TGCAGCGTTGGAGATGACAGATCCTACGAGCAGTACTTC,CSVGDDRSYEQYF
TRBJ1-2,TRBD1,-,TRBV5-1,TGCGCCAGCAGCTTGGACGGACAGGGACGAGGAGGCTACACCTTC,CASSLDGQGRGGYTF
TRBJ2-2,TRBD1,-,TRBV10-3,TGTGCCATCAGTGACATCGTAGGGACAGGAAACACCGGGGAGCTGTTTTTT,CAISDIVGTGNTGELFF
TRBJ2-7,-,-,TRBV6-5,TGTGCCAGCAGTTACTCGGACGGGGGTTACGAGCAGTACTTC,CASSYSDGGYEQYF
TRBJ2-1,TRBD2,-,TRBV20-1,TGCAGTGCTAGAGTAGCGGGGGACTTGATCTTC,CSARVAGDLIF
TRBJ1-2,TRBD1,-,TRBV2,TGTGCCAGCAGTGAACAGGGGGCGCGCGGCTACACCTTC,CASSEQGARGYTF
TRBJ1-6,TRBD1,-,TRBV19,TGTGCCAGTAGTTTGGGACAGGGATTGAGCTCCTATAATTCACCCCTCCACTTT,CASSLGQGLSSYNSPLHF
TRBJ2-3,TRBD2,once,TRBV9,TGTGCCAGCAGCGTAGAAGGGGTAGCGGGATGGGATACGCAGTATTTT,CASSVEGVAGWDTQYF
TRBJ2-7,-,-,TRBV4-1,TGCGCCAGCAGCCCTAGCTTGGACCTAAATGATCACGAGCAGTACTTC,CASSPSLDLNDHEQYF
TRBJ2-5,TRBD2,-,TRBV10-2,TGCGCCAGCAGCAACCGACTAGCGGAGACCCAGTACTTC,CASSNRLAETQYF
TRBJ1-2,-,-,TRBV9,TGTGCCAGCACCGCTGACAGCGCTAACTATGGCTACACCTTC,CASTADSANYGYTF
TRBJ2-7,-,-,TRBV2,TGTGCCAGCAGTGAACGCTCTGGGGGGGCGGTATACGAGCAGTACTTC,CASSERSGGAVYEQYF
TRBJ2-7,-,-,TRBV10-3,TGTGCCATCAGTGACCGGGGAGTACACAGCTCCTACGAGCAGTACTTC,CAISDRGVHSSYEQYF
TRBJ1-3,TRBD1,-,TRBV27,TGTGCCAGCAGTCTGACAGGGTGGGACACCATATATTTT,CASSLTGWDTIYF